These T cell receptor beta chains were read from a single sample in a study of blood T cells in healthy people across ages. In TCRdb, the 5' RACE reads were re-called with MiXCR into one record per CDR3 protein. The sample shows about 1.7 million distinct CDR3 sequences, 28% of them seen only once. What was sequenced was blood. Every receptor here comes from a woman aged 25 to 39 in good health. Each CDR3 is given with its conserved first and last residue. The D gene is left open where the match is weak. Clone size is given for some rows only: seen once, a few or many times, or a class if the clone is expanded.

V	size	J	D	CDR3	DNA
TRBV6-6	few	TRBJ2-1	.	CASSPPGVEQFF	TGTGCCAGCAGTCCGCCAGGGGTAGAGCAGTTCTTC
TRBV20-1	.	TRBJ2-7	.	CSARGVTSYRGTYEQYF	TGCAGTGCTAGAGGGGTGACTTCATATAGGGGAACCTACGAGCAGTACTTC
TRBV6-5	many	TRBJ2-5	TRBD1	CASSQTGGRETQYF	TGTGCCAGCAGTCAGACAGGGGGCCGGGAGACCCAGTACTTC
TRBV10-2	.	TRBJ2-7	TRBD2	CASSEKGSGRAFYEQYF	TGCGCCAGCAGTGAGAAGGGCAGCGGGAGGGCTTTCTACGAGCAGTACTTC
TRBV12-3/TRBV12-4	many	TRBJ2-1	TRBD2	CASSSGLAEYNEQFF	TGTGCCAGCAGTTCAGGACTAGCGGAGTACAATGAGCAGTTCTTC
TRBV28	.	TRBJ2-5	.	CASSYREARYF	TGTGCCAGCAGTTATCGAGAGGCCCGGTACTTC
TRBV2	.	TRBJ2-4	.	CASSDRGISEQYF	TGTGCCAGCAGTGATAGAGGGATATCTGAGCAGTACTTC
TRBV6-1	few	TRBJ2-7	.	CASSAEATSYEQYF	TGTGCCAGCAGTGCGGAAGCTACCTCCTACGAGCAGTACTTC
TRBV3-1	.	TRBJ2-5	.	CASSPWTTETQYF	TGTGCCAGCAGCCCCTGGACGACAGAGACCCAGTACTTC
TRBV12-3/TRBV12-4	few	TRBJ1-5	TRBD1	CASRSTGFLNQPQHF	TGTGCCAGCAGGTCGACAGGGTTCCTCAATCAGCCCCAGCATTTT
TRBV20-1	few	TRBJ2-3	TRBD1	CSASTQGGTDTQYF	TGCAGTGCTAGTACCCAGGGGGGCACAGATACGCAGTATTTT
TRBV5-1	.	TRBJ1-2	TRBD1	CASSWEAGGYGYTF	TGCGCCAGCAGCTGGGAGGCAGGGGGATATGGCTACACCTTC
TRBV7-9	.	TRBJ2-7	TRBD1	CASSPMDRRPCEQYF	TGTGCCAGCAGCCCGATGGACAGGCGCCCCTGCGAGCAGTACTTC
TRBV10-3	few	TRBJ2-1	TRBD2	CAISESEGGTYNEQFF	TGTGCCATCAGTGAGTCGGAGGGAGGGACCTACAATGAGCAGTTCTTC
TRBV5-1	.	TRBJ2-1	.	CASSQAAVSSYNEQFF	TGCGCCAGCAGTCAGGCAGCGGTGAGCTCCTACAATGAGCAGTTCTTC
TRBV28	many	TRBJ2-7	TRBD2	CGSGGTYEQYF	TGCGGTAGCGGGGGGACCTACGAGCAGTACTTC
TRBV12-3/TRBV12-4	.	TRBJ2-1	TRBD2	CASSLNPVAGAGYNEQFF	TGTGCCAGCAGTTTAAACCCCGTGGCGGGAGCAGGTTACAATGAGCAGTTCTTC
TRBV5-1	many	TRBJ2-6	.	CASSLAVTSGANVLTF	TGCGCCAGCAGCTTGGCCGTAACCTCTGGGGCCAACGTCCTGACTTTC
TRBV5-1	few	TRBJ2-7	.	CASSPRTIHSYEQYF	TGCGCCAGCAGCCCCCGGACTATTCACTCCTACGAGCAGTACTTC
TRBV6-2/TRBV6-3	few	TRBJ1-1	TRBD1	CASSNQGARTEAFF	TGTGCCAGCAGTAACCAGGGGGCGAGGACTGAAGCTTTCTTT
TRBV7-9	.	TRBJ1-4	TRBD1	CASSLNAGGVEKLFF	TGTGCCAGCAGCTTAAACGCAGGGGGCGTTGAAAAACTGTTTTTT
TRBV3-1	.	TRBJ1-1	.	CASSRGQVRARAFF	TGTGCCAGCAGCCGGGGCCAGGTCAGGGCTCGGGCTTTCTTT
TRBV14	few	TRBJ2-3	.	CASSPLGGGDTQYF	TGTGCCAGCAGCCCCTTAGGAGGAGGAGATACGCAGTATTTT
TRBV7-2	once	TRBJ2-1	.	CASSLFMADGTQFF	TGTGCCAGCAGCTTATTTATGGCGGACGGGACCCAGTTCTTC
TRBV18	.	TRBJ2-3	.	CASSAQDSQYF	TGTGCCAGCTCAGCGCAGGACTCGCAGTATTTT
TRBV5-1	.	TRBJ1-4	.	CASSFFSSTEVDEKLFF	TGCGCCAGCAGCTTCTTTTCATCGACGGAGGTTGATGAAAAACTGTTTTTT
TRBV12-3/TRBV12-4	.	TRBJ2-3	.	CASSLWGARADTQYF	TGTGCCAGCAGTTTATGGGGGGCGAGAGCAGATACGCAGTATTTT
TRBV7-9	few	TRBJ1-1	TRBD1	CASSSRTGMSTEAFF	TGTGCCAGCAGCTCTCGGACAGGGATGAGTACTGAAGCTTTCTTT
TRBV20-1	few	TRBJ2-5	TRBD2	CSARGSSGRLRYF	TGCAGTGCTAGGGGTTCTAGCGGGAGGCTCCGGTACTTC
TRBV6-1	.	TRBJ2-1	.	CASSGGNNNEQFF	TGTGCCAGCAGTGGCGGGAACAACAATGAGCAGTTCTTC
TRBV7-9	few	TRBJ2-3	TRBD1	CASKVEGTDTQYF	TGTGCCAGCAAGGTGGAAGGGACAGATACACAGTATTTT
TRBV12-3/TRBV12-4	many	TRBJ1-2	.	CASSRGYPGGYTF	TGTGCCAGCAGCAGGGGTTATCCGGGTGGCTACACCTTC
TRBV5-1	few	TRBJ2-3	TRBD2	CASSSGGGQVSQYF	TGCGCCAGCAGCTCCGGGGGGGGTCAAGTTTCGCAGTATTTT
TRBV7-3	.	TRBJ2-1	.	CASAMPGLGYNEQFF	TGTGCCAGCGCTATGCCGGGACTTGGGTACAATGAGCAGTTCTTC
TRBV7-9	few	TRBJ1-4	TRBD1	CASSLDRGRGEKLFF	TGTGCCAGCAGCTTAGACAGGGGAAGAGGGGAAAAACTGTTTTTT
TRBV15	.	TRBJ1-4	.	CATSRSPKDGNEKLFF	TGTGCCACCAGCAGGTCCCCCAAGGACGGAAATGAAAAACTGTTTTTT
TRBV20-1	few	TRBJ2-1	TRBD1	CSATRGDRSYNEQFF	TGCAGTGCTACGAGGGGGGACAGGTCGTACAATGAGCAGTTCTTC
TRBV20-1	once	TRBJ2-2	TRBD2	CSARVAGGRNTGELFF	TGCAGTGCTAGAGTAGCGGGGGGGCGGAACACCGGGGAGCTGTTTTTT
TRBV29-1	many	TRBJ2-7	TRBD2	CSAGRQPGTSGANRQYF	TGCAGCGCTGGACGACAACCCGGGACTAGCGGGGCTAACAGGCAGTACTTC
TRBV6-6	.	TRBJ1-4	.	CASSSGPSTNEKLFF	TGTGCCAGCAGTTCCGGACCTTCAACTAATGAAAAACTGTTTTTT
TRBV7-7	many	TRBJ2-7	.	CASGLAEQTYEQYF	TGTGCCAGCGGATTAGCGGAGCAGACCTACGAGCAGTACTTC
TRBV5-1	.	TRBJ2-3	.	CASSSPVGGLGDTQYF	TGCGCCAGCAGCTCCCCGGTCGGGGGCTTAGGAGATACGCAGTATTTT
TRBV7-2	few	TRBJ2-1	TRBD2	CASSLGTSGGWSEQFF	TGTGCCAGCAGCTTAGGGACTAGCGGGGGTTGGAGTGAGCAGTTCTTC
TRBV7-8	.	TRBJ2-1	.	CASSFNPSGSSYNEQFF	TGTGCCAGCAGCTTTAACCCGTCCGGGAGCTCCTACAATGAGCAGTTCTTC
TRBV5-1	few	TRBJ2-3	.	CASKSQTDTQYF	TGCGCCAGCAAGAGTCAGACAGATACGCAGTATTTT
TRBV20-1	few	TRBJ1-1	.	CPDTDRKVTEAFF	TGCCCCGATACTGACAGGAAGGTCACTGAAGCTTTCTTT
TRBV12-3/TRBV12-4	many	TRBJ2-5	.	CASSSPNENGRGTQYF	TGTGCCAGCAGCTCCCCGAACGAAAACGGACGGGGGACCCAGTACTTC
TRBV28	.	TRBJ1-2	.	CAGSPRPRNYGYTF	TGTGCCGGCAGTCCCCGCCCTAGAAACTATGGCTACACCTTC
TRBV7-2	.	TRBJ1-5	TRBD1	CASSLGTGWVNQPQHF	TGTGCCAGCAGCTTAGGGACAGGGTGGGTCAATCAGCCCCAGCATTTT
TRBV29-1	many	TRBJ2-7	.	CSTIGKSKNEQYF	TGCAGCACCATCGGAAAATCGAAGAACGAGCAGTACTTC
TRBV7-2	few	TRBJ1-6	.	CASSLGRSPLHF	TGTGCCAGCAGCTTAGGACGTTCACCCCTCCACTTT
TRBV11-2	few	TRBJ2-3	TRBD2	CASGIAGTTDTQYF	TGTGCCAGCGGCATAGCGGGGACCACAGATACGCAGTATTTT
TRBV11-2	few	TRBJ2-5	.	CASTIPGRGGREETQYF	TGTGCCAGCACCATTCCCGGTAGGGGGGGCCGGGAAGAGACCCAGTACTTC
TRBV19	.	TRBJ1-6	.	CASSIRDSDSPLHF	TGTGCCAGTAGTATAAGGGACTCCGATTCACCCCTCCACTTT
TRBV12-3/TRBV12-4	.	TRBJ1-1	TRBD1	CANSFDRGQNTEAFF	TGTGCCAACAGTTTCGACAGGGGGCAGAACACTGAAGCTTTCTTT
TRBV20-1	.	TRBJ2-2	TRBD2	CSARASWSGGVAMNTGELFF	TGCAGTGCTAGAGCCTCGTGGAGCGGGGGTGTCGCTATGAACACCGGGGAGCTGTTTTTT
TRBV10-2	many	TRBJ2-5	TRBD2	CASSEGPSGVQETQYF	TGCGCCAGCAGTGAAGGGCCTAGCGGAGTTCAAGAGACCCAGTACTTC